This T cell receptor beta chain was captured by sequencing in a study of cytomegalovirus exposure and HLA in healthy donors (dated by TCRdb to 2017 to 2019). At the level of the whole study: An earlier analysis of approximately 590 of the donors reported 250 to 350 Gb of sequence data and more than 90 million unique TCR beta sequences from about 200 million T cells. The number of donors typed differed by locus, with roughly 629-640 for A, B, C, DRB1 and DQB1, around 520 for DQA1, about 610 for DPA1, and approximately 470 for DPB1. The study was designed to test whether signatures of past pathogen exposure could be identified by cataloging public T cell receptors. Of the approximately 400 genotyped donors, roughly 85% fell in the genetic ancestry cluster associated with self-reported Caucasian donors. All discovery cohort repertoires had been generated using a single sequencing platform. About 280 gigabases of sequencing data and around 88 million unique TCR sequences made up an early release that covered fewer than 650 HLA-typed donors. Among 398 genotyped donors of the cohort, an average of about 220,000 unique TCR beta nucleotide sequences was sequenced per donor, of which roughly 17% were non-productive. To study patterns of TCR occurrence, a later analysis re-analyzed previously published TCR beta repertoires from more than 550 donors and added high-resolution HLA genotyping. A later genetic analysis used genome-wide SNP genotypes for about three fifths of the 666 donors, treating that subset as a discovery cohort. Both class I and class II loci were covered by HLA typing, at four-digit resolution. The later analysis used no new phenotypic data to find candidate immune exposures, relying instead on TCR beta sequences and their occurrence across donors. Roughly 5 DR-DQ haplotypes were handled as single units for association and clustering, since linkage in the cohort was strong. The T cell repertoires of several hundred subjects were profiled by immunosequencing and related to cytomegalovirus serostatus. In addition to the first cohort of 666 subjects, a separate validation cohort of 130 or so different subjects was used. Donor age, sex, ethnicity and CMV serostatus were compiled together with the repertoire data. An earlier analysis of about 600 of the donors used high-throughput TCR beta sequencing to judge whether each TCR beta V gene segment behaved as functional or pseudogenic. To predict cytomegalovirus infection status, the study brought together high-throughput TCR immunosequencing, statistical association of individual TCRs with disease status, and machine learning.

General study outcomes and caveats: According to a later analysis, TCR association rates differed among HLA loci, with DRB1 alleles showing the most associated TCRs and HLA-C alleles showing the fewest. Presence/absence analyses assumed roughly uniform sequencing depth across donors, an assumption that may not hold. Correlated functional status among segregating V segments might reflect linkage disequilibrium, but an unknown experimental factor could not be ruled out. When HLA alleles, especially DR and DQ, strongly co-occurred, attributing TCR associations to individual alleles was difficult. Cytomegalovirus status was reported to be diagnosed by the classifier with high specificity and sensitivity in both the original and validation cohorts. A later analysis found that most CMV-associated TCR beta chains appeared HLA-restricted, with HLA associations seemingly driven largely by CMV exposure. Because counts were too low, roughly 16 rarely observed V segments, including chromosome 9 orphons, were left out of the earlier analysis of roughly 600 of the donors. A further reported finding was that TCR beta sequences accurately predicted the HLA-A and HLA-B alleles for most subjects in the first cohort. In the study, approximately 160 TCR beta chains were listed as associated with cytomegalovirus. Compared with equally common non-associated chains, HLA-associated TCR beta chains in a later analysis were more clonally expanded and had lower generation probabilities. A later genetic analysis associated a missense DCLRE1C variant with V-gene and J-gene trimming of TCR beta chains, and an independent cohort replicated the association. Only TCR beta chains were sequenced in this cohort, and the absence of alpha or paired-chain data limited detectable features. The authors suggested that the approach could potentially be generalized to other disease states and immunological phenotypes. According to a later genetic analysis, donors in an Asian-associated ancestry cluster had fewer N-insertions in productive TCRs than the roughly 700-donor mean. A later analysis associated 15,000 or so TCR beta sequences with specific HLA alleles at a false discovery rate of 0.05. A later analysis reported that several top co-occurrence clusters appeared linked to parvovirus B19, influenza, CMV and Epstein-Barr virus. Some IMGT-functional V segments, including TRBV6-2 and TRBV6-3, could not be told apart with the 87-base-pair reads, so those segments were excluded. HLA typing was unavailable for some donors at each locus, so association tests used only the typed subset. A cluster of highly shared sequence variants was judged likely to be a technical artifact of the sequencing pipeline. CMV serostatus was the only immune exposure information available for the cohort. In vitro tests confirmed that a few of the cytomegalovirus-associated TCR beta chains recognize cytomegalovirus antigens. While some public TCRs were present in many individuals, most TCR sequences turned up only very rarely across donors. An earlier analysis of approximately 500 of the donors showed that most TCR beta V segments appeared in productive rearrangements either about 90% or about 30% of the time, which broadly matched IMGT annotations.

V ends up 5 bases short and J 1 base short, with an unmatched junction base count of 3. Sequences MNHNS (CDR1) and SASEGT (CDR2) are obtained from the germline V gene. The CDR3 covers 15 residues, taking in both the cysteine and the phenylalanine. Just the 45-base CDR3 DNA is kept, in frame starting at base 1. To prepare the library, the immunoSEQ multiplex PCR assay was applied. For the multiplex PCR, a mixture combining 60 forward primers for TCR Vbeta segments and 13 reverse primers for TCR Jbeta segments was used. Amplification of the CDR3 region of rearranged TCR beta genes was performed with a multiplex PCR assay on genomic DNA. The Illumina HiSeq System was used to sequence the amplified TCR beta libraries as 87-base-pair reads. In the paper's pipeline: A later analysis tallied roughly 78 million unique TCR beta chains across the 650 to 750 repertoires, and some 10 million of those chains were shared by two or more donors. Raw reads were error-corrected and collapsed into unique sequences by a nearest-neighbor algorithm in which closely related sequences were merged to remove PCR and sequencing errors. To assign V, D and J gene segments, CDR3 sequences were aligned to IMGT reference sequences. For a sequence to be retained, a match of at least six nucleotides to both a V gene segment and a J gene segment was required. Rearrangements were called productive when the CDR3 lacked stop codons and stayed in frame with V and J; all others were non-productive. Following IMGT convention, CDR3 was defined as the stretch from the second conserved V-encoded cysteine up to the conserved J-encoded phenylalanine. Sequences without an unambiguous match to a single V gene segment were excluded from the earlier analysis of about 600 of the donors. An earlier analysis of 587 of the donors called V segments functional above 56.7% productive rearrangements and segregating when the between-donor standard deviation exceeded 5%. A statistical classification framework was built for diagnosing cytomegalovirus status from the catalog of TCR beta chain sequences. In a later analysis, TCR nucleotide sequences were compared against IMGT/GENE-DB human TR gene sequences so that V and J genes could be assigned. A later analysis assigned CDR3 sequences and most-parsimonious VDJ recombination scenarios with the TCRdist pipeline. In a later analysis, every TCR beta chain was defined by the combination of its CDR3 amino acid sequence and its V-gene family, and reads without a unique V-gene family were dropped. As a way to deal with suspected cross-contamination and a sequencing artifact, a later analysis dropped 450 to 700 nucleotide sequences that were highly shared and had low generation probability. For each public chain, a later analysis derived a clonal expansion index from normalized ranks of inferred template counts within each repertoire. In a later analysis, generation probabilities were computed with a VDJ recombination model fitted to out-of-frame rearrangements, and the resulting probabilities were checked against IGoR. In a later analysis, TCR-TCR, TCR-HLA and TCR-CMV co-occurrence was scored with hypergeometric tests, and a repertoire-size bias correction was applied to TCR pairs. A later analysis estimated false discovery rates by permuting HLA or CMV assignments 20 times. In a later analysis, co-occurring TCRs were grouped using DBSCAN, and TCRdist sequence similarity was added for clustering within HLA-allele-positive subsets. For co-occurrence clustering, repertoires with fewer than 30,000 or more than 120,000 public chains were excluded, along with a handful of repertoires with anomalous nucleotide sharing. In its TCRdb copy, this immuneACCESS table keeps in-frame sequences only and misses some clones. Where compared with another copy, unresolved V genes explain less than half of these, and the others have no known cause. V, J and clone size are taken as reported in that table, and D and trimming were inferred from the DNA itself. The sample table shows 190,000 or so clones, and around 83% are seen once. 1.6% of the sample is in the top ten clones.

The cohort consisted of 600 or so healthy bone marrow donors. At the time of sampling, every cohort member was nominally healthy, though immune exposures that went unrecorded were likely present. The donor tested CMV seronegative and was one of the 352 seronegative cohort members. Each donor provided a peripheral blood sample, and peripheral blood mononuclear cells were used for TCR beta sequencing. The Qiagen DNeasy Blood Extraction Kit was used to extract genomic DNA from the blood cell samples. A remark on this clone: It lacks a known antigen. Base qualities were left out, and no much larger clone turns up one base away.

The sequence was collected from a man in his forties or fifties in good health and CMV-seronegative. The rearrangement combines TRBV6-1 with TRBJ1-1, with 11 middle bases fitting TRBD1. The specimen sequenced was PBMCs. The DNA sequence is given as TGTGCCAGCAGTTTGGACAGGGGGCCGAACACTGAAGCTTTCTTT. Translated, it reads CASSLDRGPNTEAFF.